The source of this T cell receptor (beta chain) is a study of blood T cell repertoires in COVID-19. Study in general: COVID-19 samples, acute and convalescent, were from the United States, Italy and Spain. From T cells, B-cell-depleted T cells, or PBMCs came the material, which was cDNA or gDNA.

Profiling relied on immunoSEQ multiplex PCR, and the TCRdb table lists in-frame clones only, not all of them. Here the sample spans approximately 280,000 clones, more than 75% being singletons. The V gene's germline CDR1 is KGHDR and CDR2 SFDVKD. Between the trimmed V and J ends, which lost 10 bases and 4 bases, there was a span of 13 bases. The CDR3 loop spans 13 amino acids. Sequenced input: peripheral blood. V usage is TRBV24-1 and J usage is TRBJ2-1; weak D call: TRBD2 (6 bases). The sequence derives from a woman aged 30 to 39 who had recovered from COVID-19. The CDR3 sequence: CATMGGGYNEQFF. The CDR3 DNA follows: TGTGCCACGATGGGGGGTGGGTACAATGAGCAGTTCTTC.